This note documents a single T cell receptor (beta chain) sequence. This entry belongs to a study of blood T cell repertoires in COVID-19. Study-level information: The United States, Italy and Spain provided the acute and convalescent COVID-19 samples. The cDNA or gDNA used as material had been derived from T cells, B-cell-depleted T cells, or PBMCs.

Some clones are missing from TCRdb's copy, which holds only in-frame ones; the method was immunoSEQ multiplex PCR. The sample yields about 150,000 clones, around 90% seen once. Deletions cut 0 bases from V and 4 bases from J, with 9 bases between. The length of the CDR3 is 14 residues. The germline V gene encodes CDR1 LNHNV and CDR2 YYDKDF (reference sequence). The rearrangement uses TRBV15 and TRBJ1-1, with D uncertain. Source material: peripheral blood. The clonotype comes from a woman aged 60 to 75 with active or convalescent COVID-19. The CDR3 protein is CATSRDAGFTEAFF. For the CDR3, the DNA is TGTGCCACCAGCAGAGATGCCGGGTTCACTGAAGCTTTCTTT.